This T cell receptor beta chain was retrieved from a study of blood T cell repertoires in COVID-19 (dated by TCRdb to 2018 to 2021). In terms of the full investigation: Collaborator samples came from the United States, Italy and Spain and covered acute and convalescent phases of COVID-19. The prospective study material was composed of cDNA or gDNA derived from T cells, B-cell-depleted T cells, or PBMCs. Subjects who had been exposed to COVID-19, were actively infected with it, or had recovered from it provided the deeply sampled blood TCRbeta repertoires that made up the dataset. The repertoires were released in a freely available public database meant as a resource for research on the immune response to SARS-CoV-2. Samples came from the ongoing ImmuneRACE study (first 160 participants) plus 1,254 subjects from 6 global collaborators. A de-identified subject ID, COVID-19 status, age in years and sex were almost always included in the sample metadata. Where available, HLA class I and class II types were obtained from metadata supplied by the sample provider rather than from assay-based typing.

Points the paper makes about the study in general: How much clinical and demographic metadata was included differed by source and by participant, and the metadata was provided uncurated.

TCRbeta CDR3 regions were amplified from genomic DNA using the immunoSEQ Assay, a bias-controlled multiplex PCR. The published analysis was carried out like this. The number of nucleated cells in each sample was estimated by amplification of reference gene primers within the assay. To quantify the absolute abundance of each unique TCRbeta CDR3 rearrangement, sequence reads were collapsed and filtered. For each sample, productive Simpson clonality was calculated as the square root of Simpson's diversity index over productive rearrangements. TCRdb retrieved this table from immuneACCESS and kept in-frame rearrangements only. Not all clones are present; in checked studies, unresolved V genes account for under half, and no reason is known for the remainder. V and J calls and clone size are given by that table; D and trimming were obtained from the DNA. The sample table shows 65,000 or so clones, and 76% are seen once. The top ten constitute over 5% of the sample.

Whole blood was collected in K2EDTA tubes by collaborating institutions according to the institutions' own protocols. For TCRbeta analysis, collaborators shipped samples as frozen whole blood, isolated PBMCs, or DNA extracted from either of those sample types. V loses 1 base of germline sequence and J loses 8 bases, and the interval between the two ends is 3 bases. From the cysteine through the phenylalanine, the CDR3 covers 11 amino acids. Only the CDR3 DNA is retained, 33 bases long and in frame from the first base. CDR1 and CDR2 are read off the germline V gene (reference sequence) as SEHNR and FQNEAQ. The table lists this clone with a count of one. There is no known antigen for this receptor. No clone much larger than this one lies a single base away; base qualities are absent.

This receptor was taken from a woman in her fifties or sixties with active or convalescent COVID-19. The chain is made from TRBV7-9 and TRBJ1-3, with the D gene not clear enough to name. The specimen was peripheral blood. The CDR3 region: CASSLVDTIYF. In nucleotides, the sequence is TGTGCCAGCAGCTTAGTAGACACCATATATTTT.